This TCR beta chain was sequenced in a study of Ad26.COV2.S vaccination and SARS-CoV-2 variants (dated by TCRdb to about 2021). At the level of the whole study: Vaccine-arm donors were drawn from COV1001, a multicentre, randomized, double-blind, placebo-controlled phase I-IIa trial of Ad26.COV2.S in healthy adults. Blinding of investigators to trial group allocation was maintained during experiments and outcome assessment. Ad26.COV2.S was administered intramuscularly at 5 x 10^10 or 1 x 10^11 viral particles, either as a single shot or as two shots given 56 days apart. TCRbeta repertoire sequencing served as the tool for gauging how specific and how broad the SARS-CoV-2-reactive T cell receptors were following Ad26.COV2.S vaccination. Trial participants were randomized into five groups of five, in which low-dose or high-dose Ad26.COV2.S was given once or twice, or placebo was given on both occasions. A total of some 30 samples were included in the TCR-sequenced set, comprising roughly 19 Ad26.COV2.S vaccine recipients, 5 placebo recipients and 8 SARS-CoV-2 convalescent individuals. Paper-wide results and their limitations: The authors noted that total T cell responses may have been underestimated by the TCR breadth and depth analyses. Comparable non-spike TCR breadth was observed between vaccine and placebo recipients, consistent with only spike being contained in the vaccine. Comparing responses between vaccine doses or regimens was not something the study was powered to do. Ad26.COV2.S recipients had higher spike-specific TCR breadth than placebo recipients (P = 0.0014). After vaccination, spike-specific CD8+ and CD4+ T cell responses were reported to show substantial breadth.

This specimen's treatment or condition label, per the study, means: around 19 received Ad26.COV2.S at low or high dose, single or two shots; five or six received placebo; per-sample allocation not given. Repertoires of vaccine and placebo recipients were sequenced from samples taken on day 63 after the first injection. Cohort 1b enrolled about two dozen adults aged 18-55 years at a single site in Boston, USA, between 29 July and 7 August 2020. Ad26.COV2.S was a replication-incompetent adenovirus type 26 vector expressing a prefusion-stabilized SARS-CoV-2 spike protein from the original Wuhan strain. The CDR3 sequence holds 13 residues, the cysteine and phenylalanine included. Left in the record is the CDR3 DNA by itself, 39 bases read in frame from the first base. Trimming costs V 0 bases and J 7 bases, and their ends lie 9 bases apart. The germline V gene sets CDR1 to SGHVS and CDR2 to FQNEAQ. Remarks on this clone: There is no known antigen for this receptor. Per-nucleotide qualities are absent, and no much larger clonotype sits a single base away.

The immunoSEQ Assay was the method used to sequence TCRbeta CDR3 regions. After extraction, genomic DNA underwent amplification by bias-controlled multiplex PCR, followed by high-throughput sequencing. Regarding the original processing steps: Collapsing and filtering of sequences were performed to quantify the absolute abundance of each unique TCRbeta CDR3 region. T cell fraction was estimated by normalizing TCRbeta template counts to usable DNA, which was measured by amplifying reference genes present in all nucleated cells. Repertoire TCRs were annotated as SARS-CoV-2-specific when V gene, CDR3 amino acid sequence and J gene were exactly matched to a known reactive TCR set. The reference SARS-CoV-2 TCR set came from MIRA and was filtered for enrichment in COVID-19-positive ImmuneCODE repertoires, removing public or cross-reactive TCRs. Using the MIRA antigens, annotated TCRs were further analysed by specific ORF or by position within an ORF. Breadth was defined as annotated unique rearrangements over total unique productive rearrangements; depth was the summed frequency of those rearrangements. Two-sided Wilcoxon rank-sum tests were used to compare TCR breadth between groups. As stored in TCRdb, this immuneACCESS dataset retains in-frame rearrangements with V and J assigned. A fraction of the clones does not appear; measured against another copy, unresolved V genes explain less than half of the discrepancy, and the remainder lacks a known reason. Clone size and V and J calls were adopted from that table, with D and trimming inferred from the DNA. The sample table records about 350,000 clones; 70% to 90% of these occur just once. Roughly 3.3% of the sample goes to the ten largest clones.

This TCR was sampled from a person between 18 and 65 years old who received the Ad26.COV2.S COVID-19 vaccine or a placebo. Sequenced here: peripheral blood, sampled in a trial of Ad26.COV2.S vaccine versus placebo. The chain is encoded by TRBV7-8 joined to TRBJ1-2; a tentative D call is TRBD1 (5 bases match). The CDR3 in this case is CASSLATTGGYTF. The nucleotide sequence reads TGTGCCAGCAGCTTAGCGACAACAGGTGGCTACACCTTC.